The rows below give T cell receptor beta chains drawn from one sample of a study of monozygotic twins with inflammatory bowel disease. One entry per CDR3 protein, without DNA, is what TCRdb gives after re-calling the 5' RACE reads. This table holds fewer than 200,000 distinct CDR3 sequences. The sample comprised blood. The source is a human donor with ulcerative colitis or Crohn's disease, or a healthy co-twin of an affected twin (not recorded which). Both conserved end residues are part of each CDR3.

len: 15
j_gene: TRBJ1-1
v_gene: TRBV13
CDR3aa: CASSYPTEKNTEAFF

len: 13
j_gene: TRBJ1-1
v_gene: TRBV5-6
CDR3aa: CASSLADITEAFF

len: 15
j_gene: TRBJ2-1
v_gene: TRBV11-2
CDR3aa: CASSFPGQNYNEQFF

len: 13
j_gene: TRBJ1-5
v_gene: TRBV20-1
CDR3aa: CSAPDGGDQPQHF

len: 14
j_gene: TRBJ2-1
v_gene: TRBV10-3
CDR3aa: CAISSGQENNEQFF

len: 13
j_gene: TRBJ2-7
v_gene: TRBV2
CDR3aa: CASSSRLLYEQYF

len: 13
j_gene: TRBJ1-6
v_gene: TRBV20-1
CDR3aa: CSAPDRGQSPLHF

len: 15
j_gene: TRBJ1-6
v_gene: TRBV2
CDR3aa: CASSLQGAKNSPLHF

len: 15
j_gene: TRBJ2-1
v_gene: TRBV12-3/TRBV12-4
CDR3aa: CASSSNRVYPGEQFF

len: 14
j_gene: TRBJ2-1
v_gene: TRBV10-3
CDR3aa: CAISESKAINEQFF

len: 17
j_gene: TRBJ2-5
v_gene: TRBV4-3
CDR3aa: CASSPRGDRGVRETQYF

len: 15
j_gene: TRBJ1-4
v_gene: TRBV19
CDR3aa: CASSIGQGANEKLFF

len: 15
j_gene: TRBJ1-5
v_gene: TRBV4-1
CDR3aa: CASSPTAARNQPQHF

len: 15
j_gene: TRBJ2-3
v_gene: TRBV5-1
CDR3aa: CASSLATRGADTQYF

len: 13
j_gene: TRBJ1-1
v_gene: TRBV5-1
CDR3aa: CASSPGETTEAFF

len: 13
j_gene: TRBJ1-4
v_gene: TRBV27
CDR3aa: CASSLGAALKLFF

len: 14
j_gene: TRBJ1-5
v_gene: TRBV27
CDR3aa: CASRDGITNQPQHF

len: 16
j_gene: TRBJ2-2
v_gene: TRBV7-9
CDR3aa: CAITWQPGQNTGELFF

len: 14
j_gene: TRBJ2-4
v_gene: TRBV7-9
CDR3aa: CASSLGEEKNIQYF

len: 12
j_gene: TRBJ1-2
v_gene: TRBV19
CDR3aa: CASRPGEYGYTF

len: 14
j_gene: TRBJ2-5
v_gene: TRBV7-2
CDR3aa: CASSRSRLFETQYF

len: 19
j_gene: TRBJ2-5
v_gene: TRBV6-1
CDR3aa: CASSQGTSGGDPRGETQYF